A single sample gave rise to the 24 T cell receptor beta chains below, sequenced in a study of naive and memory T cell subsets. Study-level results: Naive repertoires, especially CD8, held a few larger clonotypes, possibly memory cells re-expressing CD45RA.

Two oligonucleotides, mixed equimolar, formed the beta constant-region primer covering TRBC1 and TRBC2. The ligated cDNA underwent four PCR rounds using SP2 and nested alpha and beta constant-region primers. One entry per CDR3 protein, called by TCRdb with MiXCR from the UMI-ligation and nested PCR reads. There are around 140,000 distinct CDR3 sequences in the sample; 22% occur only once, and less than 0.13% lies in the top ten. Their cognate antigens are unknown. What was sequenced was naive CD4+ T cells from blood. The receptors here all came from a human donor in good health.

The chain uses TRBV20-1 and TRBJ1-6; D is ambiguous. Looked up from germline, CDR1 is DFQATT and CDR2 is SNEGSKA (reference sequence). This CDR3 has 13 residues. V lost 2 bases, J lost 8 bases, and 10 bases lay in between. CDR3 DNA: TGCAGTGCTAGACCCGGGATGGATTCACCCCTCCACTTT. It is translated as CSARPGMDSPLHF.

The chain employs TRBV15 and TRBJ1-2, with D maybe TRBD1 (6 bases). The ends were cut back, 4 bases at V and 10 bases at J, with 22 bases in the middle. CDR3 length: 15 residues. Germline V lookup: CDR1 LNHNV, CDR2 YYDKDF (reference sequence). The CDR3 protein is CATSTRTVARDFYTF. As DNA, the CDR3 is TGTGCCACCAGCACAAGGACAGTAGCCCGAGATTTCTACACCTTC.

The chain couples TRBV7-6 to TRBJ2-5; 11 positions agree with TRBD2. The junction had 10 bases not matched to a gene; V was cut back by 6 bases and J by 7 bases. The CDR3 covers 15 residues. In germline, CDR1 is SGHVS, CDR2 FNYEAQ. The CDR3, as DNA: TGTGCCAGCAGTTATAGCGGGAGGGCCCCTGGGACCCAGTACTTC. Translated, it gives CASSYSGRAPGTQYF. Combining the CDR3 with reference TRBV7-6 and TRBJ2-5 gives the whole variable domain GAGVSQSPRYKVTKRGQDVALRCDPISGHVSLYWYRQALGQGPEFLTYFNYEAQQDKSGLPNDRFSAERPEGSISTLTIQRTEQRDSAMYRCASSYSGRAPGTQYFGPGTRLLVL.

The V and J genes are TRBV20-1 and TRBJ2-3; perhaps TRBD1 as D (6 bases). The germline V gene encodes CDR1 DFQATT and CDR2 SNEGSKA (reference sequence). Trimming stripped 5 bases from V and 0 bases from J, with 12 bases between. There are 14 residues in the CDR3. The CDR3 protein is CSARQELSTDTQYF. DNA for the CDR3: TGCAGTGCTCGACAGGAGCTGAGCACAGATACGCAGTATTTT.

This rearrangement joins TRBV2 to TRBJ2-3; 12 bases match TRBD2. Germline CDR1 reads SNHLY; CDR2 reads FYNNEI. CDR3 length: 15 amino acids. With V trimmed by 5 bases and J by 5 bases, 5 bases remained unmatched. Here the CDR3 DNA reads TGTGCCAGCAGTACCCCGGGACTAGCGGGAGATACGCAGTATTTT. Protein: CASSTPGLAGDTQYF.

This chain links TRBV28 with TRBJ1-3, with 8 positions matching TRBD1. The CDR3 spans 11 residues. V lost 4 bases to trimming and J lost 16 bases; unmatched junction nucleotides: 6. Germline V gene sequence: CDR1 MDHEN, CDR2 SYDVKM. CDR3 DNA: TGTGCCAGCAGTTCCGACAGGGGCCGGTATTTT. This encodes CASSSDRGRYF.

The count of this clonotype is one. The chain couples TRBV30 to TRBJ2-5; D is possibly TRBD1 (5 bases). The CDR3 has 12 residues. CDR1 GTSNPN and CDR2 SVGIG come from the germline V gene (reference sequence). Trimming cost V 5 bases and J 1 base, with 8 bases left between them. CDR3 DNA sequence: TGTGCCTGGGCAGGGTCCCAAGAGACCCAGTACTTC. Translated, it gives CAWAGSQETQYF.

This clonotype occurred a few times. The chain has TRBV4-1 and TRBJ2-1; D call uncertain. The CDR3 has 13 residues. V was pared by 5 bases and J by 6 bases, with 11 bases between. Germline V gene lookup returns CDR1 MGHRA and CDR2 YSYEKL. The CDR3 DNA reads as TGCGCCAGCAGCGCCCAGCTAGTCAATGAGCAGTTCTTC. It encodes CASSAQLVNEQFF.

This clonotype was seen repeatedly, ten times or more. This chain joins TRBV4-3 and TRBJ2-7; D might be TRBD2 (6 bases). Germline assignment: CDR1 LGHNA and CDR2 YSLEER. Trimming removed 10 bases from V and 4 bases from J, with 23 bases in between. The CDR3 length is 15 residues. CDR3 region: CATRGPGDEHYEQYF. The CDR3, as DNA: TGCGCCACCCGGGGCCCGGGGGACGAACATTACGAGCAGTACTTC.

The chain is built from TRBV9 and TRBJ2-1; TRBD1 is a possible D gene (6 bases). Germline V gene lookup returns CDR1 SGDLS and CDR2 YYNGEE. Trimming removed 5 bases at V and 1 base at J, with 10 bases between. This CDR3 has 14 residues. CDR3 protein: CASSQGQSYNEQFF. In DNA, the CDR3 is TGTGCCAGCAGTCAGGGGCAATCCTACAATGAGCAGTTCTTC.

This clonotype was detected a few times. The chain carries TRBV7-2 and TRBJ2-7; tentatively, D is TRBD2 (5 bases). Germline-derived CDR1 and CDR2 are SGHTA and FQGNSA. This CDR3 is built from 15 residues. Between the trimmed V and J ends, which lost 5 bases and 0 bases, there was a span of 14 bases. CDR3 sequence: CASSGGGQDSYEQYF. The CDR3 DNA is TGTGCCAGCAGCGGAGGCGGGCAGGACTCCTACGAGCAGTACTTC.

To note about this clonotype: One end of the junction fails to match germline, which may point to a read error. V gene TRBV5-1 combines with J gene TRBJ1-3; D perhaps matches TRBD1 (5 bases). The CDR3 covers 16 residues. CDR1 is SGHRS, CDR2 YFSETQ, per germline. CDR3 amino acids: CASSLDGHATGNTIYF. The DNA for the CDR3 is TGTGCCAGCAGCCTGGATGGACACGCAACTGGAAACACCATATATTTT.

In its sample, this clonotype was seen a few times. The V and J genes are TRBV7-6 and TRBJ2-5; 8 positions agree with TRBD1. Germline V lookup: CDR1 SGHVS, CDR2 FNYEAQ. The CDR3 contains 15 residues. The V segment lost 2 bases and the J segment 5 bases; nucleotides outside the gene matches: 7. The CDR3 region has the DNA TGTGCCAGCAGCTTAAATATAAACAGGGGGGAGACCCAGTACTTC. Amino acid sequence: CASSLNINRGETQYF.

V gene TRBV7-2 combines with J gene TRBJ2-5, with 8 bases identical to TRBD1. The CDR3 spans 15 residues. The germline gives CDR1 SGHTA, CDR2 FQGNSA. Trimming removed 7 bases from V and 3 bases from J; junction bases left unmatched: 10. CDR3 amino acids: CASKLKPGQEETQYF. In DNA form, the CDR3 reads TGTGCCAGCAAGCTAAAGCCGGGACAGGAAGAGACCCAGTACTTC.

There are a few counts of this clonotype. V usage is TRBV28 and J usage is TRBJ2-3; the match to TRBD2 covers 9 bases. This CDR3 has 15 residues. Germline V gene lookup returns CDR1 MDHEN and CDR2 SYDVKM. The ends lost 5 bases at V and 5 bases at J; junction bases unmatched: 8. CDR3 in DNA: TGTGCCAGCAGTCCTAGACTAGCGGTCGGAGATACGCAGTATTTT. It specifies CASSPRLAVGDTQYF.

Only a few counts were recorded for this clonotype. V gene TRBV9 combines with J gene TRBJ2-3, with D unclear. CDR1 and CDR2 from the germline V gene are SGDLS and YYNGEE. The CDR3 covers 17 residues. The V end was cut by 2 bases, the J end by 5 bases, with 21 bases between. The CDR3 DNA is TGTGCCAGCAGCGTGTTTAGAGACGGTACCGGCGGAGATACGCAGTATTTT. It encodes CASSVFRDGTGGDTQYF.

This rearrangement joins TRBV27 to TRBJ2-2; 11 bases match TRBD2. Germline lookup yields CDR1 MNHEY and CDR2 SMNVEV (reference sequence). CDR3 length: 19 amino acids. After removal of 3 bases from V and 0 bases from J, the junction contained 9 bases not matched to a gene. This CDR3 reads CASSFLQGLAAPNTGELFF. CDR3 DNA sequence: TGTGCCAGCAGTTTCCTCCAGGGACTAGCGGCCCCGAACACCGGGGAGCTGTTTTTT.

This chain uses TRBV20-1 with TRBJ2-7; TRBD2 matches 11 bases. The CDR3 runs 17 residues. Losses at the gene ends were 1 base for V and 6 bases for J; bases not matched to a gene: 14. Germline assignment: CDR1 DFQATT and CDR2 SNEGSKA (reference sequence). CDR3 coding DNA: TGCAGTGCTAGAGTCATTAGCGGGAGGGCCGCCGGGGTCGAGCAGTACTTC. This encodes CSARVISGRAAGVEQYF.

Written as DNA, the CDR3 is TGTGCCAGCAGCCCCACTCGCGGAAGAGGTACCGGGGAGCTGTTTTTT. Its protein product is CASSPTRGRGTGELFF. This chain joins TRBV28 and TRBJ2-2; unclear D gene. CDR3 length equals 16 residues. Germline V lookup: CDR1 MDHEN, CDR2 SYDVKM. Trimming took 6 bases from V and 5 from J, leaving 19 bases between them.

The gene calls are TRBV20-1 and TRBJ2-4, with 9 bases matching TRBD1. This CDR3 region has 19 residues. The V segment lost 0 bases and the J segment 0 bases; nucleotides outside the gene matches: 12. The germline V gene has CDR1 DFQATT and CDR2 SNEGSKA (reference sequence). The CDR3 coding sequence is TGCAGTGCTAGAGATCCCAACAGGGGGCATAACCTAGCCAAAAACATTCAGTACTTC. Residues: CSARDPNRGHNLAKNIQYF.

The chain carries TRBV28 and TRBJ2-4, with 12 bases matching TRBD2. The CDR3 sequence is 18 residues long. The junction had 7 bases not matched to a gene; V was cut back by 4 bases and J by 0 bases. CDR1 and CDR2 from the germline V gene are MDHEN and SYDVKM. The CDR3 region is CASSSLAGGGLAKNIQYF. In nucleotides, the CDR3 is TGTGCCAGCAGTTCCCTAGCGGGAGGGGGACTAGCCAAAAACATTCAGTACTTC.

The sample holds a few counts of this clonotype. V gene TRBV12-3 or TRBV12-4 combines with J gene TRBJ2-4; tentatively, D is TRBD1 (5 bases). This CDR3 spans 15 amino acids. The V end was cut by 2 bases, the J end by 2 bases, with 10 bases between. CDR3 nucleotide sequence: TGTGCCAGCAGTTTATCAAGGGGTCCCAAAAACATTCAGTACTTC. Encoded protein: CASSLSRGPKNIQYF.

The CDR3 bases are TGCGCCAGCAGTGATTCCGGACTAGCGGGAGAGGCCGGGGAGCTGTTTTTT. Its protein product is CASSDSGLAGEAGELFF. This chain links TRBV10-2 with TRBJ2-2, with 13 bases aligning to TRBD2. The CDR3 spans 17 residues. Germline CDR1 WSHSY, CDR2 SAAADI. Trimming removed 3 bases from V and 6 bases from J; junction bases left unmatched: 7.

In nucleotides, the CDR3 is TGCGCCAGCAGCCAAGATAGGCAGCGGGGCTACACCTTC. This translates into CASSQDRQRGYTF. The J gene is TRBJ1-2, the V gene TRBV4-1; D unresolved. CDR1 MGHRA and CDR2 YSYEKL come from the germline V gene. The V end was cut by 0 bases, the J end by 8 bases, with 10 bases between. The CDR3 contains 13 residues.